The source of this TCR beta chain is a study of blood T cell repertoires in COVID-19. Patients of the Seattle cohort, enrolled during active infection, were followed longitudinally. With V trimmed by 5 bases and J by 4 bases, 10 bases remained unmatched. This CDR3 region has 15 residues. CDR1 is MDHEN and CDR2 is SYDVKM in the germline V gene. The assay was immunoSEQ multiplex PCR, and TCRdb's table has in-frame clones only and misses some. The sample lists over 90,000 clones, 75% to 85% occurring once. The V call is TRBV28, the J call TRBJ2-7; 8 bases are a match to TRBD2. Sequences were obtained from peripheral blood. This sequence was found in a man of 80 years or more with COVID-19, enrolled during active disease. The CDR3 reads CASSVRGGSYYEQYF. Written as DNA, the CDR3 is TGTGCCAGCAGTGTCCGGGGGGGGTCATATTACGAGCAGTACTTC.